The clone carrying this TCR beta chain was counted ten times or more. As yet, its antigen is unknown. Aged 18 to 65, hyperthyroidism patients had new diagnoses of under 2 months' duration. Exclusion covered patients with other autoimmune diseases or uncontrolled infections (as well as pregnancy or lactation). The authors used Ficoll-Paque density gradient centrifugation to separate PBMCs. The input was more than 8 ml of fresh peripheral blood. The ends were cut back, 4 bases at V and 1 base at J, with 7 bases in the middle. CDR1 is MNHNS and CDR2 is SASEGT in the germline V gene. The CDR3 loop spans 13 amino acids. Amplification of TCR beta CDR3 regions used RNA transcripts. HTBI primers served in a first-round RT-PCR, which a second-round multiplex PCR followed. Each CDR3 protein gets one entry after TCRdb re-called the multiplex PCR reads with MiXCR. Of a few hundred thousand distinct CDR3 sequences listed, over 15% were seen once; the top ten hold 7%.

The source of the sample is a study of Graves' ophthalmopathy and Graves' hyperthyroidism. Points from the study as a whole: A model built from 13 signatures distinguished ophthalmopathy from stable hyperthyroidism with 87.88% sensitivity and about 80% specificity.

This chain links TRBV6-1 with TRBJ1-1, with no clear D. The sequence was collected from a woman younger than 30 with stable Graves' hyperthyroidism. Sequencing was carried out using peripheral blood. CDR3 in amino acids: CASSAYANTEAFF. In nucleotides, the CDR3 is TGTGCCAGCAGTGCCTATGCGAACACTGAAGCTTTCTTT.